This T cell receptor (beta chain) was sequenced during a study of blood T cell repertoires in COVID-19. Overall study: Sites across the United States, Italy and Spain contributed samples from acute and convalescent COVID-19. T cells, B-cell-depleted T cells, or PBMCs provided the cDNA or gDNA that served as material.

Seattle cases were enrolled at active infection and followed longitudinally. Per the original data handling: The assay estimated nucleated cells by amplifying reference gene primers. Using immunoSEQ multiplex PCR, the repertoire was profiled, and TCRdb retains in-frame clones only, with some absent. V, J and clone size are taken as reported in that table, and D and trimming were inferred from the DNA itself. The table lists some 350,000 clones, around 86% of them singletons, with nearly 6.5% in the top ten. The germline V gene encodes CDR1 SEHNR and CDR2 FQNEAQ (reference sequence). The CDR3 runs to 14 residues. V shed 1 base and J shed 5 bases, with 11 bases lying between them.

The sequencing sample was made of peripheral blood. This receptor was obtained from a woman between 45 and 65 years old with COVID-19, enrolled during active disease. The chain is built from TRBV7-9 and TRBJ2-5; maybe TRBD2 (6 bases). DNA of the CDR3: TGTGCCAGCAGCTTAGGTGGGAGCGGGGAGACCCAGTACTTC. This translates into CASSLGGSGETQYF. Variable domain in full (rest from reference TRBV7-9 and TRBJ2-5): DTGVSQNPRHKITKRGQNVTFRCDPISEHNRLYWYRQTLGQGPEFLTYFQNEAQLEKSRLLSDRFSAERPKGSFSTLEIQRTEQGDSAMYLCASSLGGSGETQYFGPGTRLLVL.